Described below is a single T cell receptor beta chain sequence and its context. Antigen unknown. Between the trimmed V and J ends, which lost 2 bases and 5 bases, there was a span of 10 bases. Looked up from germline, CDR1 is SGHRS and CDR2 is YFSETQ. There are 13 residues in the CDR3. The data belong to a study of cytomegalovirus exposure and HLA in healthy donors. PCR was performed using 60 Vbeta and 13 Jbeta primers. Assay: immunoSEQ multiplex PCR; the TCRdb copy retains only in-frame clones and omits some. Of some 190,000 clones in the sample, roughly 86% were seen once. Notes on the study in general: Per a prior analysis, the majority of TCR beta V segments were productive roughly 90% or roughly 30% of the time. According to the study, 160 or so TCR beta chains were cytomegalovirus-associated.

The chain uses TRBV5-1 and TRBJ2-5; TRBD1 is a possible D gene (5 bases). The clonotype comes from a man aged 35-49 years in good health and CMV-seropositive. Material for sequencing was PBMCs. In DNA, the CDR3 is TGCGCCAGCAGCTTTGAGGCAGGGGAGACCCAGTACTTC. This sequence encodes CASSFEAGETQYF. The variable domain in full, with the rest retrieved from reference TRBV5-1 and TRBJ2-5, is KAGVTQTPRYLIKTRGQQVTLSCSPISGHRSVSWYQQTPGQGLQFLFEYFSETQRNKGNFPGRFSGRQFSNSRSEMNVSTLELGDSALYLCASSFEAGETQYFGPGTRLLVL.